This T cell receptor beta chain originates from a study of CD4 T cells in relation to SARS-CoV-2 and coronaviruses. As to this clone: The target antigen is unknown.

J lost 4 bases, V lost 2 bases, and 4 bases had no gene match. This CDR3 region has 15 residues. In germline, CDR1 is KGHDR, CDR2 SFDVKD. Profiled with immunoSEQ multiplex PCR; TCRdb holds only in-frame clones, not every one. The sample yields about 36,000 clones, around four fifths seen once. Sequencing was done on a sample of memory CD4+ T cells from PBMCs, cultured in vitro. The chain is built from TRBV24-1 and TRBJ2-1, with TRBD2 identical over 7 bases. The receptor was isolated from an adult with COVID-19. CDR3 bases: TGTGCCACCAGTGATTCGTGGGGACTATACAATGAGCAGTTCTTC. Amino acids: CATSDSWGLYNEQFF.